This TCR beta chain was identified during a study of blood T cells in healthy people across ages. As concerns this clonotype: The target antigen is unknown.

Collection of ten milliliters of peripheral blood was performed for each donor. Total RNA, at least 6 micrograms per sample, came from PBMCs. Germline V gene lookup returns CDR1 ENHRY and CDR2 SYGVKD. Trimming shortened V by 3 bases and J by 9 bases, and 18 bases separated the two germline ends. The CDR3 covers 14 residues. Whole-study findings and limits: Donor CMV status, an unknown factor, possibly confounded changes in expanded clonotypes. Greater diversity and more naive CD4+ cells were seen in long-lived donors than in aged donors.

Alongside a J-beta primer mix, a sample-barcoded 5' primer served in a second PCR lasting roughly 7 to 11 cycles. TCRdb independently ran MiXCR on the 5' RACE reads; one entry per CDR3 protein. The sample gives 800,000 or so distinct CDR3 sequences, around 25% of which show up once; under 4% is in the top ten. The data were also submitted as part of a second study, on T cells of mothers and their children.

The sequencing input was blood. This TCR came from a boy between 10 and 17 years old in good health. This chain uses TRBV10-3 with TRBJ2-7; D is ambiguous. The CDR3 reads CAISEHIKIGAQYF. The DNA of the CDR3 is TGTGCCATCAGTGAACATATCAAGATCGGAGCGCAGTACTTC.